Listed below are T cell receptor beta chains from one sample, sequenced in a study of cytomegalovirus exposure and HLA in healthy donors. Measured with immunoSEQ multiplex PCR; TCRdb has only the in-frame clones, and not every one. The repertoire includes fewer than 250,000 clones, 81% of them detected once, and 1.5% to 2% sits in the top ten. The sample was PBMCs. The receptors come from a man aged 18 to 30 in good health and CMV-seronegative. Each CDR3 is given with its conserved first and last residue. A D gene is named only where the DNA matches it firmly. Expanded clones are given a class, and other clones once, few, many or no size at all.

J gene,clone size,D gene,V gene,CDR3 protein,CDR3 DNA
TRBJ2-5,-,-,TRBV6-1,CASSDWEAGTQYF,TGTGCCAGCAGTGACTGGGAAGCGGGGACCCAGTACTTC
TRBJ2-1,-,TRBD1,TRBV10-3,CAISEPGQGMVNEQFF,TGTGCCATCAGTGAACCGGGACAGGGGATGGTAAATGAGCAGTTCTTC
TRBJ2-3,once,TRBD1,TRBV19,CASSALGTGGTDTQYF,TGTGCCAGTAGTGCCCTTGGGACAGGGGGCACAGATACGCAGTATTTT
TRBJ2-7,-,TRBD1,TRBV19,CASSISDRGTYEQYF,TGTGCCAGTAGTATATCCGACAGGGGAACCTACGAGCAGTACTTC
TRBJ2-2,-,-,TRBV11-2,CASSLQGANTGELFF,TGTGCCAGCAGCCTGCAGGGTGCGAACACCGGGGAGCTGTTTTTT
TRBJ2-4,-,-,TRBV11-2,CASSLLGGRDIQYF,TGTGCCAGCAGCTTACTAGGAGGGCGGGACATTCAGTACTTC
TRBJ1-2,once,-,TRBV28,CASSSPQVRGYGYTF,TGTGCCAGCAGCAGCCCCCAGGTACGGGGCTATGGCTACACCTTC
TRBJ2-1,-,TRBD2,TRBV10-3,CAISTSGGYNEQFF,TGTGCCATCAGTACTAGCGGGGGTTACAATGAGCAGTTCTTC
TRBJ2-3,-,TRBD1,TRBV4-1,CASSQPGQSTDTQYF,TGCGCCAGCAGCCAACCGGGACAGAGCACAGATACGCAGTATTTT
TRBJ2-2,few,-,TRBV11-2,CASSLSRGAPGELFF,TGTGCCAGCAGCCTTAGTCGGGGGGCTCCCGGGGAGCTGTTTTTT
TRBJ1-1,-,TRBD1,TRBV9,CASSPGTEVMNTEAFF,TGTGCCAGCAGCCCCGGGACAGAAGTCATGAACACTGAAGCTTTCTTT
TRBJ2-3,-,TRBD2,TRBV4-3,CASSQGWYSGDTDTQYF,TGCGCCAGCAGCCAAGGATGGTATAGCGGGGACACAGATACGCAGTATTTT
TRBJ2-7,-,TRBD2,TRBV9,CASSAGTSGSYEQYF,TGTGCCAGCAGCGCTGGGACTAGCGGGTCCTACGAGCAGTACTTC
TRBJ1-2,-,-,TRBV2,CASSEREGYGYTF,TGTGCCAGCAGTGAAAGGGAGGGCTATGGCTACACCTTC
TRBJ1-1,-,-,TRBV14,CASSQNPSAGMNTEAFF,TGTGCCAGCAGCCAAAACCCTTCGGCAGGGATGAACACTGAAGCTTTCTTT
TRBJ2-1,many,TRBD1,TRBV4-3,CASSQETGTGGNEQFF,TGCGCCAGCAGCCAAGAGACGGGGACAGGGGGCAATGAGCAGTTCTTC
TRBJ2-3,-,TRBD2,TRBV28,CASSSLLAVGADTQYF,TGTGCCAGCAGTTCCCTACTAGCGGTGGGAGCGGATACGCAGTATTTT
TRBJ2-3,-,TRBD1,TRBV30,CAWSPSGTGVTDTQYF,TGTGCCTGGAGTCCTTCCGGGACAGGGGTCACAGATACGCAGTATTTT
TRBJ2-1,-,-,TRBV11-2,CASTVENEQFF,TGTGCCAGCACAGTGGAGAATGAGCAGTTCTTC
TRBJ1-2,-,TRBD1,TRBV4-2,CASSHRTGGAASYGYTF,TGTGCCAGCAGCCACCGGACAGGGGGCGCAGCCTCCTATGGCTACACCTTC
TRBJ2-7,-,-,TRBV28,CASSGPNSVGVYEQYF,TGTGCCAGCAGTGGCCCTAATAGCGTGGGAGTCTACGAGCAGTACTTC
TRBJ2-3,-,-,TRBV14,CASSQESGFGTDTQYF,TGTGCCAGCAGCCAAGAATCCGGGTTCGGCACAGATACGCAGTATTTT
TRBJ2-5,-,TRBD2,TRBV7-2,CASSLGDYPGETQYF,TGTGCCAGCAGCTTGGGGGACTACCCAGGGGAGACCCAGTACTTC
TRBJ2-5,-,-,TRBV10-3,CAISDGEVETQYF,TGTGCCATCAGTGACGGGGAGGTAGAGACCCAGTACTTC
TRBJ2-1,-,TRBD1,TRBV7-3,CASSFTGGTGANEQFF,TGTGCCAGCAGCTTTACGGGCGGGACAGGGGCCAATGAGCAGTTCTTC
TRBJ2-1,-,TRBD2,TRBV27,CASSPRTSGGFEQFF,TGTGCCAGCAGTCCACGGACTAGCGGGGGCTTTGAGCAGTTCTTC
TRBJ2-7,-,TRBD1,TRBV7-6,CASSHRTGGEQYF,TGTGCCAGCAGCCATAGGACAGGGGGGGAGCAGTACTTC
TRBJ2-1,-,TRBD2,TRBV5-1,CASRRLAGVSDEQFF,TGCGCCAGCCGCAGACTAGCGGGAGTTTCAGATGAGCAGTTCTTC
TRBJ2-1,-,-,TRBV5-1,CASSPDNEQFF,TGCGCCAGCAGCCCTGACAATGAGCAGTTCTTC
TRBJ2-7,-,-,TRBV2,CASSGFVQILILVF,TGTGCCAGCAGTGGATTCGTACAGATTCTAATACTGGTTTTC
TRBJ2-7,few,-,TRBV2,CASSRTSTVEQYF,TGTGCCAGCAGTAGAACGAGTACCGTCGAGCAGTACTTC
TRBJ2-7,-,-,TRBV5-1,CASSFKEGSSHEQYF,TGCGCCAGCAGCTTCAAGGAAGGTAGCTCCCACGAGCAGTACTTC
TRBJ2-7,-,-,TRBV29-1,CSVEDPDFYEQYF,TGCAGCGTTGAAGACCCGGACTTTTACGAGCAGTACTTC
TRBJ2-7,-,TRBD1,TRBV6-1,CASSEMGQGMYEQYF,TGTGCCAGCAGTGAAATGGGACAGGGTATGTACGAGCAGTACTTC
TRBJ2-7,-,TRBD1,TRBV7-2,CASSLAGTGSLEQYF,TGTGCCAGCAGCCTGGCCGGGACAGGGTCGTTGGAGCAGTACTTC
TRBJ2-7,-,TRBD2,TRBV9,CASSAALGLASEQYF,TGTGCCAGCAGCGCGGCACTGGGACTAGCGAGCGAGCAGTACTTC
TRBJ2-5,-,TRBD2,TRBV9,CASSVELGTSGRPYQETQYF,TGTGCCAGCAGCGTAGAGTTGGGGACTAGCGGGAGGCCATACCAAGAGACCCAGTACTTC
TRBJ2-2,-,-,TRBV30,CAWSGSGVTGELFF,TGTGCCTGGAGTGGGTCGGGAGTGACCGGGGAGCTGTTTTTT
TRBJ2-7,-,TRBD1,TRBV5-1,CASSVLPGQNTKSYEQYF,TGCGCCAGCAGCGTACTACCGGGACAGAATACTAAGAGCTACGAGCAGTACTTC
TRBJ2-7,-,-,TRBV5-6,CASSLAGVPYEQYF,TGTGCCAGCAGCTTGGCAGGGGTTCCCTACGAGCAGTACTTC
TRBJ2-1,few,-,TRBV20-1,CSALKNNEQFF,TGCAGTGCCCTAAAAAACAATGAGCAGTTCTTC